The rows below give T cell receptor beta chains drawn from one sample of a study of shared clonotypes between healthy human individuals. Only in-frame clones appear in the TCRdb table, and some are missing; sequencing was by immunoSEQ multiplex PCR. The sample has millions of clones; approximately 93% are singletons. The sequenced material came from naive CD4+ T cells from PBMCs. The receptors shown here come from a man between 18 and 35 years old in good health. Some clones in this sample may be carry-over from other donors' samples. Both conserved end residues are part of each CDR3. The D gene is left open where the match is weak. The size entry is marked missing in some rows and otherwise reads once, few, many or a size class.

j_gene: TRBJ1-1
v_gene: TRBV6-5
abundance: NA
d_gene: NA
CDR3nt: TGTGCCAGCAACGAACAGGGAAACACTGAAGCTTTCTTT
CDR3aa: CASNEQGNTEAFF

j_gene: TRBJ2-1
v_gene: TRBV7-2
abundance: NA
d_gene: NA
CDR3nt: TGTGCCAGCAGCCTTACGCCGGCCAACAATGAGCAGTTCTTC
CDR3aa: CASSLTPANNEQFF

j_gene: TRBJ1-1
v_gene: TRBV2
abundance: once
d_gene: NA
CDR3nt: TGTGCCAGCAGTGAAGCAAGGGACACTGAAGCTTTCTTT
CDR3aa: CASSEARDTEAFF

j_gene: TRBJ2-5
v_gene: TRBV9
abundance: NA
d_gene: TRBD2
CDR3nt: TGTGCCAGCAGCCTCGGACTAGCGGGAGGAGAGACCCAGTACTTC
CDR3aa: CASSLGLAGGETQYF

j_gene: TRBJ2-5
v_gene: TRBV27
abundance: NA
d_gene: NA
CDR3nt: TGTGCCAGCAGTTTATATGGGACAGAGACCCAGTACTTC
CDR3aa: CASSLYGTETQYF

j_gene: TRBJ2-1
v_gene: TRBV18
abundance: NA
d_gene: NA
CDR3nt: TGTGCCAGCTCACCTCAAGGATTCAATGAGCAGTTCTTC
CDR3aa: CASSPQGFNEQFF

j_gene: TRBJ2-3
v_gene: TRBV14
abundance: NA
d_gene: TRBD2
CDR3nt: TGTGCCAGTGGACTAGCGGGGACCACAGATACGCAGTATTTT
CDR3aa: CASGLAGTTDTQYF

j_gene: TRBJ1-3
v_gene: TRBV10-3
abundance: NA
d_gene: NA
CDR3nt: TGTGCCAGCCGGACGGGAGAAGGAGGAAACACCATATATTTT
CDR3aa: CASRTGEGGNTIYF

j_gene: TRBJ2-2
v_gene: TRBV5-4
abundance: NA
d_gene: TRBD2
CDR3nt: TGTGCCAGCTCGACGGGGGGGAACACCGGGGAGCTGTTTTTT
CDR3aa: CASSTGGNTGELFF

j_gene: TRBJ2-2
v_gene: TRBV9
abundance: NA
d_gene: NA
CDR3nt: TGTGCCAGCAGCGTTGGGACTCCGAACACCGGGGAGCTGTTTTTT
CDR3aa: CASSVGTPNTGELFF